The present T cell receptor beta chain was sequenced within a study of T cells after yellow fever vaccination. For the study at large: In the case of low-cell-number fractions, SMART-Seq v4 Ultra Low Input was used for preparation.

Study findings and constraints: FACS-sorted repertoires might harbor abundant contaminating clonotypes from the bulk population.

In this sample, this clonotype turned up a few times. The antigen is unknown. 5'RACE template switching added a universal primer site and UMIs to TCR cDNA. TCRdb itself ran the 5' RACE reads through MiXCR, one entry per CDR3 protein. The sample carries 610,000 or so distinct CDR3 sequences, around an eighth recorded once. Germline loops: CDR1 DFQATT, CDR2 SNEGSKA (reference sequence). V was cut by 6 bases and J by 6 bases, with 12 bases left in between. CDR3 length: 13 residues. Material: PBMCs, obtained on the day of the yellow fever booster vaccination. This receptor was identified in a man aged 30-40 years who received the YFV17D yellow fever vaccine. V is TRBV20-1 and J is TRBJ1-6, with D possibly being TRBD1 (5 bases). The CDR3 spells CSAREMINSPLHF. DNA of the CDR3: TGCAGTGCCAGGGAAATGATTAATTCACCCCTCCACTTT.